The rows below give T cell receptor beta chains drawn from one sample of a study of PD-1 blockade in classical Hodgkin lymphoma. The table came from immunoSEQ multiplex PCR; TCRdb's copy has only in-frame clones and leaves some out. Of 15,000 to 20,000 clones listed, roughly four fifths are singletons. The source material was peripheral blood mononuclear cells (PBMCs), sampled before the fourth cycle of nivolumab. These receptors came from a human donor with classical Hodgkin lymphoma. Both conserved end residues are part of each CDR3. A D gene is named only where the DNA matches it firmly. The size field is filled for only some rows; it gives once, few, many or a size class.

clone size	D gene	V gene	J gene	CDR3 protein	CDR3 DNA
NA	TRBD1	TRBV5-1	TRBJ2-1	CASSLEGGGYNEQFF	TGCGCCAGCAGCTTGGAAGGGGGCGGCTACAATGAGCAGTTCTTC
NA	TRBD1	TRBV6-5	TRBJ1-6	CASSMTGRDSPLHF	TGTGCCAGCAGTATGACAGGGAGGGATTCACCCCTCCACTTT
NA	NA	TRBV6-5	TRBJ1-2	CASSYSSRMNYGYTF	TGTGCCAGCAGTTACTCCTCCAGGATGAACTATGGCTACACCTTC
NA	TRBD1	TRBV5-1	TRBJ2-2	CASSVLTGDTGELFF	TGCGCCAGCAGCGTTTTAACAGGGGACACCGGGGAGCTGTTTTTT
few	NA	TRBV5-1	TRBJ1-4	CASSLQGSGNEKLFF	TGCGCCAGCAGCCTCCAGGGGAGTGGTAATGAAAAACTGTTTTTT
NA	NA	TRBV4-3	TRBJ2-2	CASSQDAGTGELFF	TGCGCCAGCAGCCAAGACGCGGGAACCGGGGAGCTGTTTTTT
NA	NA	TRBV10-2	TRBJ1-1	CASRWKDRLNTEAFF	TGCGCCAGCAGATGGAAGGACAGATTGAACACTGAAGCTTTCTTT
once	TRBD2	TRBV5-1	TRBJ2-3	CASSLGVAGATDTQYF	TGCGCCAGCAGCTTGGGAGTAGCGGGGGCCACAGATACGCAGTATTTT
NA	NA	TRBV14	TRBJ2-7	CASSRWFDEQYF	TGTGCCAGCAGCCGGTGGTTTGACGAGCAGTACTTC
NA	NA	TRBV25-1	TRBJ1-4	CASSEVSGQGFNEKLFF	TGTGCCAGCAGTGAAGTGTCAGGGCAAGGTTTTAATGAAAAACTGTTTTTT
once	TRBD2	TRBV27	TRBJ2-1	CASRLAGGPYNEQFF	TGTGCCAGCAGGCTAGCGGGGGGACCGTACAATGAGCAGTTCTTC
NA	NA	TRBV2	TRBJ1-4	CASSSRVPNEKLFF	TGTGCCAGCAGTTCCCGGGTCCCCAATGAAAAACTGTTTTTT
NA	NA	TRBV4-2	TRBJ2-3	CASSSGSTDTQYF	TGTGCCAGCAGCAGTGGGAGCACAGATACGCAGTATTTT